This T cell receptor beta chain is drawn from a study of blood T cells in healthy people across ages. Primers used in a second PCR of roughly 6 to 11 cycles were a sample-barcoded 5' primer and a J-beta primer mix. TCRdb fed the 5' RACE reads into MiXCR, producing one record per CDR3 protein. The data contain about 900,000 distinct CDR3 sequences, around 48% of them singletons. V lost 6 bases, J lost 1 base, and 10 bases lay in between. The CDR3 has 13 residues. The V gene is TRBV12-3 or TRBV12-4, the J gene TRBJ2-7; possible D gene TRBD2, 5 bases. Sequencing input: blood. This sequence was found in a man aged 30-40 years in good health. The CDR3 nucleotides read TGTGCCAGCAGCGCTACTAGTTCCTACGAGCAGTACTTC. It translates to CASSATSSYEQYF.